This T cell receptor beta chain was obtained from a study of vaccination and CD4 T cells after COVID-19. Study-level background: Each post-COVID sample was drawn after diagnosis, and the median interval was roughly 97 days (range 35 to 161). Taking of post-vaccine samples occurred a median about 70 days after dose two (range 14 to 241).

An Oncomine TCR Beta short-read assay was used to sequence the DNA from cultured CD4+ T cells. TCRdb ran MiXCR on the PCR reads and lists one entry per CDR3 protein. The sample includes fewer than 5,500 distinct CDR3 sequences, roughly a fifth seen only once; the top ten take more than 20%. Treatment specified: roughly 10-day PBMC culture with coronavirus spike peptide pools or control peptides (ViraFEST assay). The positive PCR dates, which preceded the US Alpha, Beta and Delta variants, fell between March and December 2020. Peptide pools at about 9 ug/ml stimulated 2 million or so PBMCs per well with approximately 9.1 IU/ml IL-2. The CDR3 sequence is 14 residues long. V was cut by 2 bases and J by 0 bases, with 10 bases left in between. Germline V gene lookup returns CDR1 SQVTM and CDR2 ANQGSEA. This clonotype counts as medium-sized. Its matching antigen is unknown.

The clonotype was recovered from a human donor who had recovered from COVID-19. The sample taken for sequencing was CD4+ T cells from blood, cultured in vitro. The chain is built from TRBV29-1 and TRBJ1-2, with a weak D call TRBD1 (6 bases). The DNA for the CDR3 is TGCAGCGTTGAACCGGGACACCCTAACTATGGCTACACCTTC. Amino acids: CSVEPGHPNYGYTF. The full variable domain, rest sourced from reference TRBV29-1 and TRBJ1-2, is SAVISQKPSRDICQRGTSLTIQCQVDSQVTMMFWYRQQPGQSLTLIATANQGSEATYESGFVIDKFPISRPNLTFSTLTVSNMSPEDSSIYLCSVEPGHPNYGYTFGSGTRLTVV.